The 5 T cell receptor beta chains in this list originate from one sample, sequenced in a study of shared clonotypes between healthy human individuals (dated by TCRdb to about 2020). CD8 naive samples consisted of CD45RO-negative cells that were positively selected for CCR7, yielding a CD45RA+CCR7+ population without TemRA cells. The library came from the immunoSEQ multiplex PCR assay. The source is immuneACCESS, and TCRdb retained only in-frame sequences with V and J called. Part of the clones is not carried over; for the studies checked, unresolved V genes explain less than half of this, and the remainder is unexplained. Across this sample there are more than 600,000 clones, with 92% seen only once. The ten biggest clones cover nearly 25% of the sample. The specimen sequenced was naive CD8+ T cells sorted from blood. The intended sense of this specimen's cell subset or site label: CD45RA+CCR7+. These receptor sequences come from a man aged 25-45 years in good health.

Details on this clone: Other nucleotide sequences from this sample produce the same CDR3. The chain uses TRBV27 and TRBJ2-1; D gene unclear. The CDR3 loop spans 11 amino acids. Germline V gives CDR1 MNHEY, CDR2 SMNVEV (reference sequence). V dropped 4 bases and J dropped 7 bases, with 5 bases sitting between them. The CDR3 DNA follows: TGTGCCAGCAGTTCTGGTAATGAGCAGTTCTTC. This codes for CASSSGNEQFF.

The rearrangement joins TRBV7-8 to TRBJ2-3; the D gene is possibly TRBD2 (6 bases). Germline V lookup: CDR1 SGHVS, CDR2 FQNEAQ. The germline V and J ends were trimmed by 5 bases and 2 bases, with 20 bases remaining between them. CDR3 length: 17 amino acids. CDR3 sequence: CASSTRRDGKDTDTQYF. CDR3 nucleotides: TGTGCCAGCAGCACCCGGAGGGACGGCAAGGACACAGATACGCAGTATTTT. Full variable domain (missing parts from reference TRBV7-8 and TRBJ2-3): GAGVSQSPRYKVAKRGQDVALRCDPISGHVSLFWYQQALGQGPEFLTYFQNEAQLDKSGLPSDRFFAERPEGSVSTLKIQRTQQEDSAVYLCASSTRRDGKDTDTQYFGPGTRLTVL.

The gene calls are TRBV29-1 and TRBJ2-5, with 7 bases identical to TRBD1. After removal of 6 bases from V and 3 bases from J, the junction contained 28 bases not matched to a gene. Germline values: CDR1 SQVTM, CDR2 ANQGSEA. This CDR3 has 20 amino acids. CDR3 residues: CSVGDLVEGTEIYREETQYF. CDR3 nucleotide sequence: TGCAGCGTCGGGGATCTCGTTGAAGGGACAGAAATATATCGCGAAGAGACCCAGTACTTC. The full variable domain, completed using reference TRBV29-1 and TRBJ2-5, is SAVISQKPSRDICQRGTSLTIQCQVDSQVTMMFWYRQQPGQSLTLIATANQGSEATYESGFVIDKFPISRPNLTFSTLTVSNMSPEDSSIYLCSVGDLVEGTEIYREETQYFGPGTRLLVL.

The DNA for the CDR3 is TGTGCCAGCAGCCGAACCGGGACACCGAACTATGGCTACACCTTC. Amino acid sequence: CASSRTGTPNYGYTF. This chain joins TRBV7-9 and TRBJ1-2, with D perhaps matching TRBD1 (6 bases). This CDR3 is built from 15 residues. Deletions cut 5 bases from V and 2 bases from J, with 15 bases between. Per germline, CDR1 SEHNR and CDR2 FQNEAQ (reference sequence).

This clone was seen once. The chain is built from TRBV7-9 and TRBJ2-1, with D hard to call. V was trimmed by 5 bases and J by 4 bases, leaving 12 bases between them. The CDR3 length is 14 residues. Germline V gives CDR1 SEHNR, CDR2 FQNEAQ (reference sequence). The CDR3 loop reads CASSGVGGYNEQFF. The CDR3 DNA reads as TGTGCCAGCAGCGGGGTGGGTGGGTACAATGAGCAGTTCTTC.